This entry lists 25 T cell receptor beta chains sequenced from one sample in a study of blood T cells in healthy people across ages (dated by TCRdb to the mid-2010s). The protocol used for the library was 5' RACE. The instrument given in TCRdb is Illumina HiSeq 2500. A second PCR of roughly 6 to 11 cycles was run with a J-beta primer mix and a sample-barcoded 5' primer. TCRdb applied fastp at Q25 and MiXCR to the public reads, then kept only in-frame beta chains. Every distinct CDR3 protein forms one entry, paired with its most common genes and DNA. This sample lists more than 800,000 distinct CDR3 sequences; 40% to 45% were detected once. The ten top clones hold about 19% of the sample. Sequencing was done on a sample of blood. The receptors here all came from a woman aged 55 to 70 in good health.

J is TRBJ2-3 and V is TRBV19, with TRBD2 identical over 10 bases. The CDR3 consists of 16 residues. The germline V gene encodes CDR1 LNHDA and CDR2 SQIVND (reference sequence). Trimming removed 6 bases from V and 5 bases from J; junction bases left unmatched: 11. The CDR3 loop reads CASSTRLAGVEDTQYF. The CDR3 DNA sequence: TGTGCCAGTAGCACACGGCTAGCGGGAGTCGAAGATACGCAGTATTTT.

The chain is built from TRBV10-3 and TRBJ2-2; 9 bases align to TRBD1. Trimming at V came to 0 bases and at J to 5 bases, leaving 4 bases not matched to a gene. The CDR3 consists of 16 residues. Germline V gene sequence: CDR1 ENHRY, CDR2 SYGVKD. Written as DNA, the CDR3 is TGTGCCATCAGTGAGTCGAGGACAGGGGTGACCGGGGAGCTGTTTTTT. Translation gives CAISESRTGVTGELFF.

This clonotype has only a few counts. The chain employs TRBV7-9 and TRBJ1-2, with D hard to call. V shed 0 bases and J shed 8 bases, with 13 bases lying between them. Looked up from germline, CDR1 is SEHNR and CDR2 is FQNEAQ (reference sequence). This CDR3 is 14 amino acids long. In DNA form, the CDR3 reads TGTGCCAGCAGCTTAGCCTCCCCGGCTGGGGGCTACACCTTC. Its translation is CASSLASPAGGYTF.

The chain links TRBV29-1 to TRBJ2-3, with D maybe TRBD2 (5 bases). With 5 bases removed from V and 4 bases from J, the gap between germline ends came to 13 bases. Germline CDR1 is SQVTM and CDR2 is ANQGSEA. This CDR3 contains 13 residues. The CDR3 is CSVKLGISDTQYF. CDR3 coding DNA: TGCAGCGTTAAACTAGGAATTTCAGATACGCAGTATTTT.

The chain employs TRBV2 and TRBJ2-4; D ambiguous. In germline, CDR1 is SNHLY, CDR2 FYNNEI. V lost 3 bases to trimming and J lost 0 bases, with 12 bases between them. This CDR3 is 16 amino acids long. CDR3 nucleotide sequence: TGTGCCAGCAGTGAGAGGCAGAGTATAGCCAAAAACATTCAGTACTTC. Translated, it gives CASSERQSIAKNIQYF.

The chain links TRBV11-1 to TRBJ2-1; 10 positions agree with TRBD1. The V segment lost 3 bases and the J segment 8 bases; nucleotides outside the gene matches: 16. The CDR3 is 18 residues long. The V gene's germline CDR1 is SGHAT and CDR2 FQDESV (reference sequence). The CDR3: CASSFLGEGTGVVDEQFF. CDR3 DNA: TGTGCCAGCAGCTTTCTCGGGGAGGGGACAGGGGTCGTGGATGAGCAGTTCTTC. Looking up the rest from reference TRBV11-1 and TRBJ2-1 gives the full variable domain: EAEVAQSPRYKITEKSQAVAFWCDPISGHATLYWYRQILGQGPELLVQFQDESVVDDSQLPKDRFSAERLKGVDSTLKIQPAELGDSAMYLCASSFLGEGTGVVDEQFFGPGTRLTVL.

This chain uses TRBV11-2 with TRBJ1-1; D gene unclear. The germline V and J ends were trimmed by 1 base and 3 bases, with 6 bases remaining between them. Germline V gene data show CDR1 as SGHAT and CDR2 as FQNNGV. The CDR3 is made up of 13 amino acids. The CDR3 sequence is CASSLGQYTEAFF. DNA for the CDR3: TGTGCCAGCAGCTTAGGGCAGTACACTGAAGCTTTCTTT. Using reference TRBV11-2 and TRBJ1-1 for the parts outside the CDR3, the full variable domain is EAGVAQSPRYKIIEKRQSVAFWCNPISGHATLYWYQQILGQGPKLLIQFQNNGVVDDSQLPKDRFSAERLKGVDSTLKIQPAKLEDSAVYLCASSLGQYTEAFFGQGTRLTVV.

The V gene is TRBV20-1, the J gene TRBJ2-3; TRBD2 matches at 12 bases. V was clipped by 6 bases and J by 1 base; unmatched bases: 14. The CDR3 contains 18 residues. From germline, CDR1 is DFQATT and CDR2 SNEGSKA (reference sequence). CDR3 sequence: CSAERLAGERPGTDTQYF. CDR3 DNA sequence: TGCAGTGCCGAGCGACTAGCGGGAGAACGTCCCGGCACAGATACGCAGTATTTT.

This clonotype was picked up one time. This rearrangement joins TRBV6-5 to TRBJ2-5, with a weak D call TRBD2 (5 bases). The assigned J gene may be wrong: the sequence end matches TRBJ2-7 better. The germline V gene encodes CDR1 MNHEY and CDR2 SVGAGI. This CDR3 has 14 amino acids. The CDR3 sequence is CASTDRTSPYEQYF. Here the CDR3 DNA reads TGTGCCAGTACCGATCGGACTTCCCCTTACGAGCAGTACTTC.

V and J are TRBV6-5 and TRBJ2-5; 9 bases are shared with TRBD2. The CDR3 consists of 16 residues. V shed 2 bases and J 11 bases; nucleotides not matched to a gene: 15. CDR1 MNHEY and CDR2 SVGAGI come from the germline V gene. DNA of the CDR3: TGTGCCAGCAGTTACCTGACTAGCGGCGCTCTCAATGAGCAGTACTTC. Protein: CASSYLTSGALNEQYF.

This rearrangement joins TRBV10-3 to TRBJ2-1; the D gene is possibly TRBD2 (5 bases). V was trimmed by 7 bases and J by 8 bases, leaving 18 bases between them. The germline V gene encodes CDR1 ENHRY and CDR2 SYGVKD. The CDR3 is 14 residues long. This chain's CDR3 is CAITHTTGSDEQFF. The CDR3 DNA sequence: TGTGCCATCACCCATACTACGGGATCGGATGAGCAGTTCTTC.

This sequence joins TRBV9 and TRBJ1-2; 10 bases match TRBD1. V lost 0 bases and J lost 2; bases outside the gene matches: 7. Per the germline V gene, CDR1 is SGDLS and CDR2 is YYNGEE. CDR3 length: 17 amino acids. In DNA form, the CDR3 reads TGTGCCAGCAGCGTAGTGGGGACAGGGGTCCAAAACTATGGCTACACCTTC. It translates to CASSVVGTGVQNYGYTF.

This clonotype was seen once. The chain links TRBV6-5 to TRBJ2-3; 7 nucleotides agree with TRBD2. With 0 bases clipped from V and 1 base from J, the junction kept 4 bases outside the gene matches. The CDR3 consists of 16 residues. Germline CDR1 MNHEY, CDR2 SVGAGI. The CDR3: CASSYSAAGGTDTQYF. Written as DNA, the CDR3 is TGTGCCAGCAGTTACTCGGCTGCGGGGGGCACAGATACGCAGTATTTT.

The chain combines TRBV4-1 with TRBJ2-3; 8 bases match TRBD2. With V trimmed by 2 bases and J by 12 bases, 13 bases remained unmatched. The CDR3 is made up of 15 amino acids. From germline, CDR1 is MGHRA and CDR2 YSYEKL. CDR3 protein: CASSQLYSGKPRQYF. The CDR3 nucleotides are TGCGCCAGCAGCCAACTCTATAGCGGGAAGCCCCGTCAGTATTTT.

The rearrangement joins TRBV12-3 or TRBV12-4 to TRBJ2-2; D perhaps matches TRBD2 (5 bases). Trimming shortened V by 5 bases and J by 1 base, and 11 bases separated the two germline ends. The CDR3 sequence is 15 residues long. CDR3 residues: CASSPQEVNTGELFF. In DNA form, the CDR3 reads TGTGCCAGCAGTCCCCAGGAGGTGAACACCGGGGAGCTGTTTTTT.

This rearrangement joins TRBV29-1 to TRBJ1-3; 8 nucleotides match TRBD1. V shed 7 bases, J shed 0 bases, and the junction held 5 bases outside the gene matches. CDR3 length: 14 amino acids. Germline V gene lookup returns CDR1 SQVTM and CDR2 ANQGSEA. The CDR3: CSALTGASGNTIYF. In nucleotides, the CDR3 is TGCAGCGCCCTGACAGGGGCCTCTGGAAACACCATATATTTT.

The chain employs TRBV7-9 and TRBJ2-2; 7 nucleotides agree with TRBD1. Germline CDR1 reads SEHNR; CDR2 reads FQNEAQ (reference sequence). J gave up 4 bases and V 6 bases, and 14 bases lay outside the gene matches. The CDR3 loop spans 17 amino acids. CDR3 DNA sequence: TGTGCCAGCAGAGCCTCCTCTGTGACAGGGCCCACCGGGGAGCTGTTTTTT. Its translation is CASRASSVTGPTGELFF.

This clonotype was seen more than once but under ten times. The V gene is TRBV29-1, the J gene TRBJ2-1, with TRBD2 matching over 7 bases. Germline values: CDR1 SQVTM, CDR2 ANQGSEA. The CDR3 covers 14 residues. CDR3 loop: CSTFGLAVNNEQFF. The CDR3 nucleotides read TGCAGTACATTTGGGCTAGCGGTTAACAATGAGCAGTTCTTC.

This clonotype has more than one count but fewer than ten. The chain combines TRBV11-2 with TRBJ2-3, with D unresolved. Germline V lookup: CDR1 SGHAT, CDR2 FQNNGV. The CDR3 has 16 residues. V was cut by 2 bases and J by 0 bases, with 12 bases left in between. As DNA, the CDR3 is TGTGCCAGCAGCTTACTTGTGGGGTTCAGCACAGATACGCAGTATTTT. Its translation is CASSLLVGFSTDTQYF.

This clonotype was observed a handful of times. V usage is TRBV12-3 or TRBV12-4 and J usage is TRBJ2-4; possible D gene TRBD2, 6 bases. V gave up 5 bases and J gave up 7 bases, with 15 bases separating them. CDR3 size: 14 residues. The CDR3 nucleotides are TGTGCCAGCAGTGCCCGGATGAGCGGGAACATTCAGTACTTC. Protein sequence: CASSARMSGNIQYF.

The chain is built from TRBV15 and TRBJ2-3, with 10 bases that match TRBD2. The CDR3 loop spans 17 amino acids. The trim removed 0 bases at V and 7 bases at J, leaving 10 bases unmatched. CDR1 and CDR2 from the germline V gene are LNHNV and YYDKDF (reference sequence). CDR3 nucleotides: TGTGCCACCAGCAGAGATCTGGCTAGCGGGAGTGTATATACGCAGTATTTT. Amino acid sequence: CATSRDLASGSVYTQYF.

The chain couples TRBV27 to TRBJ2-7, with TRBD1 matching 9 bases. Trimming cost V 7 bases and J 5 bases; bases outside gene matches: 9. This CDR3 is built from 14 residues. Germline values: CDR1 MNHEY, CDR2 SMNVEV (reference sequence). The CDR3 region is CASTPWDRAHEQYF. The CDR3 nucleotides read TGTGCCAGCACACCCTGGGACAGGGCCCACGAGCAGTACTTC.

The chain employs TRBV20-1 and TRBJ2-6; unclear D gene. This CDR3 comprises 12 residues. Germline CDR1 reads DFQATT; CDR2 reads SNEGSKA (reference sequence). The ends were cut back, 7 bases at V and 6 bases at J, with 10 bases in the middle. Written as DNA, the CDR3 is TGCAGTGTGCCGTGGGAGGCCAACGTCCTGACTTTC. Translating it yields CSVPWEANVLTF.

This chain connects TRBV4-3 to TRBJ2-1, with D perhaps matching TRBD2 (5 bases). V lost 1 base to trimming and J lost 9 bases, with 13 bases between them. CDR1 and CDR2 from the germline V gene are LGHNA and YSLEER. The CDR3 totals 14 residues. The DNA for the CDR3 is TGCGCCAGCAGCCAAGGTCGGCTAGCCGGTGAGCAGTTCTTC. Protein: CASSQGRLAGEQFF.

This clonotype was counted once. The chain uses TRBV4-2 and TRBJ2-1; TRBD1 agrees at 8 bases. The CDR3 covers 15 residues. Germline V gene lookup returns CDR1 LGHNA and CDR2 YNFKEQ. The ends lost 3 bases at V and 4 bases at J; junction bases unmatched: 5. CDR3 in DNA: TGTGCCAGCAGCCATCCCGGGACAGGTTACAATGAGCAGTTCTTC. This sequence encodes CASSHPGTGYNEQFF.